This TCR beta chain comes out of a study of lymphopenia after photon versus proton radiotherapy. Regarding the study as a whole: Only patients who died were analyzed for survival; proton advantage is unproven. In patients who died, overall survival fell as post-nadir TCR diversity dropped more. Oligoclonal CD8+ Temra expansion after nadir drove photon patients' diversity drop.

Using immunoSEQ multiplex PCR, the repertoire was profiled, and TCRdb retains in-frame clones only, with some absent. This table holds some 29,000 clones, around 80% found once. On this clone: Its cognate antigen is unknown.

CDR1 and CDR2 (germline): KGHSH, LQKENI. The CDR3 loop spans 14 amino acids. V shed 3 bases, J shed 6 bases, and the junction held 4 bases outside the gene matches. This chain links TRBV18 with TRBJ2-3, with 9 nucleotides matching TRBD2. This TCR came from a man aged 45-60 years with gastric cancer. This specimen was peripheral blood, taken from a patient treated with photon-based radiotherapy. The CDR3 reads CASSPETSGDTQYF. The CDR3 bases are TGTGCCAGCTCACCCGAGACTAGCGGCGATACGCAGTATTTT.